This T cell receptor beta chain derives from a study of T cell changes during pregnancy in multiple sclerosis. Germline assignment: CDR1 SGHTA and CDR2 FQGNSA. V dropped 0 bases and J dropped 9; count of bases not matched to a gene: 9. The CDR3 is 17 amino acids. Profiling relied on immunoSEQ multiplex PCR, and the TCRdb table lists in-frame clones only, not all of them. The sample includes roughly 60,000 clones, about 94% seen only once; the top ten take roughly 0.35%. Here the sequenced sample was CD4+ T cells from peripheral blood mononuclear cells, taken before pregnancy. The source of this sequence is a female donor with multiple sclerosis, enrolled in a pregnancy study. This sequence joins TRBV7-2 and TRBJ2-1; 12 bases are a match to TRBD2. CDR3: CASSLAQASGRAGEQFF. The CDR3 DNA reads as TGTGCCAGCAGCTTAGCGCAGGCTAGCGGGAGGGCCGGTGAGCAGTTCTTC.